The source of this T cell receptor (beta chain) is a study of beta chain features in type 1 diabetes. Findings and limits, study-wide: Researchers could not determine here whether HLA type influences TCRB rearrangement. Overrepresentation of cells with high TCR expression could result from cDNA sequencing. Compared to healthy donors, patients appeared to have naive, central memory and Treg TCRB repertoires that were more alike.

As concerns this clone: No antigen is known for it.

Via CD45RO/CCR7/CD25/CD127/CD95/CD27, cells of the CD4+ naive, central memory, regulatory and stem cell-like memory subsets were sorted. Trimming stripped 5 bases from V and 6 bases from J, with 11 bases between. In germline, CDR1 is SGHRS, CDR2 YFSETQ. The CDR3 is made up of 12 amino acids. The study reverse transcribed the entire isolated RNA, so it sequenced expressed TCRB transcripts. Profiled with immunoSEQ multiplex PCR; TCRdb holds only in-frame clones, not every one. This sample has 620,000 or so clones, with about 16% found just once. Sequenced material: naive CD4+ T cells from blood. This clonotype was sampled from a man younger than 35 in good health. V usage is TRBV5-1 and J usage is TRBJ1-1, with D possibly being TRBD1 (6 bases). CDR3 amino acids: CASRSTGSEAFF. CDR3 sequence (DNA): TGCGCCAGCAGGTCCACAGGGTCTGAAGCTTTCTTT.